One and the same sample provided the 25 T cell receptor beta chains below, sequenced in a study of T cell responses to AZD1222 COVID-19 vaccine. TCRdb's copy holds only in-frame clones and misses some; the assay was immunoSEQ multiplex PCR. The table shows under 150,000 clones, with around 91% occurring only once. Sequenced here: peripheral blood, sampled 28 days after the second AZD1222 dose. The receptors were gathered from an adult who received the AZD1222 COVID-19 vaccine.

This chain connects TRBV28 to TRBJ1-4; possibly TRBD1 for D (6 bases). From germline, CDR1 is MDHEN and CDR2 SYDVKM. This CDR3 spans 12 amino acids. Trimming removed 3 bases from V and 14 bases from J, with 13 bases in between. Here the CDR3 reads CASSFYQGWLFF. The CDR3 DNA reads as TGTGCCAGCAGTTTTTACCAGGGGTGGCTGTTTTTT.

The rearrangement joins TRBV25-1 to TRBJ1-2; no clear D. This CDR3 is 12 amino acids long. Germline V gene data show CDR1 as MGHDK and CDR2 as SYGVNS. With 1 base removed from V and 8 bases from J, the gap between germline ends came to 8 bases. The CDR3 region is CASSEWVLGYTF. The CDR3, as DNA: TGTGCCAGCAGTGAATGGGTCTTGGGCTACACCTTC.

The chain combines TRBV18 with TRBJ1-2; D gene ambiguous. There are 13 residues in the CDR3. Trimming pared 1 base from V and 6 bases from J, leaving 9 bases between. Germline V gene lookup returns CDR1 KGHSH and CDR2 LQKENI. The CDR3 loop reads CASSPLNRDGYTF. CDR3 bases: TGTGCCAGCTCACCACTGAATAGGGATGGCTACACCTTC.

The rearrangement uses TRBV7-6 and TRBJ1-2; possibly TRBD1 for D (6 bases). Germline V lookup: CDR1 SGHVS, CDR2 FNYEAQ. CDR3 length: 15 amino acids. The V end lost 5 bases, the J end lost 4 bases, and 17 bases lay between the germline ends. CDR3: CASSPGQRFTYGYTF. CDR3 DNA: TGTGCCAGCAGCCCTGGACAGAGGTTCACCTATGGCTACACCTTC.

The chain is built from TRBV7-9 and TRBJ1-2; TRBD1 agrees at 7 bases. The germline V gene has CDR1 SEHNR and CDR2 FQNEAQ (reference sequence). Losses at the gene ends were 6 bases for V and 8 bases for J; bases not matched to a gene: 9. The length of the CDR3 is 13 residues. CDR3 DNA: TGTGCCAGCAGTTACACCTCGACAGGGGGCTACACCTTC. Translated, it gives CASSYTSTGGYTF.

This clone was seen only once. The chain joins TRBV6-6 to TRBJ2-1, with D maybe TRBD2 (5 bases). The CDR3 totals 15 residues. CDR1 and CDR2 (germline): MNHNY, SVGAGI (reference sequence). V gave up 7 bases and J gave up 4 bases, with 17 bases separating them. CDR3 nucleotide sequence: TGTGCCAGCATGGGCTGGACTTCCAGTTACAATGAGCAGTTCTTC. Its translation is CASMGWTSSYNEQFF.

V and J are TRBV5-1 and TRBJ2-3; a possible D gene is TRBD1 (6 bases). V lost 1 base and J 0 bases, leaving 9 bases between the germline ends. Looked up from germline, CDR1 is SGHRS and CDR2 is YFSETQ. The length of the CDR3 is 15 residues. CDR3 sequence (DNA): TGCGCCAGCAGCTTGCCAGGGGCAAGCACAGATACGCAGTATTTT. Translation: CASSLPGASTDTQYF.

CDR3 sequence: CASSSGLAGLADTQYF. For the CDR3, the DNA is TGTGCCAGCAGTTCGGGGTTGGCGGGGCTGGCAGATACGCAGTATTTT. The V call is TRBV28, the J call TRBJ2-3, with D perhaps matching TRBD2 (6 bases). CDR1 is MDHEN, CDR2 SYDVKM, per germline. V lost 4 bases to trimming and J lost 4 bases, with 18 bases between them. The CDR3 covers 16 residues.

This chain connects TRBV7-9 to TRBJ1-1; tentatively, D is TRBD1 (5 bases). The length of the CDR3 is 16 residues. CDR1 and CDR2 (germline): SEHNR, FQNEAQ (reference sequence). Between the trimmed V and J ends, which lost 4 bases and 5 bases, there was a span of 20 bases. CDR3 in amino acids: CASSSYHRTLGTEAFF. The CDR3 DNA sequence: TGTGCCAGCAGCTCTTATCACAGGACCCTGGGTACTGAAGCTTTCTTT. Filled out from reference TRBV7-9 and TRBJ1-1, the complete variable domain reads DTGVSQNPRHKITKRGQNVTFRCDPISEHNRLYWYRQTLGQGPEFLTYFQNEAQLEKSRLLSDRFSAERPKGSFSTLEIQRTEQGDSAMYLCASSSYHRTLGTEAFFGQGTRLTVV.

This clone was found once. The rearrangement links TRBV7-3 to TRBJ2-3, with TRBD2 matching over 7 bases. CDR3 length equals 15 residues. J gave up 5 bases and V 1 base, and 6 bases lay outside the gene matches. From germline, CDR1 is SGHTA and CDR2 FQGTGA. The CDR3 DNA is TGTGCCAGCAGCTTAAGCGGGGGAGGCGGAGATACGCAGTATTTT. Protein: CASSLSGGGGDTQYF.

The chain joins TRBV10-1 to TRBJ2-2; D is undetermined. With 6 bases removed from V and 5 bases from J, the gap between germline ends came to 10 bases. Germline values: CDR1 WNHNN, CDR2 SYGVQD (reference sequence). The length of the CDR3 is 13 residues. CDR3 DNA: TGCGCCAGCAGCCCTCCCGGAACCGGGGAGCTGTTTTTT. Translation gives CASSPPGTGELFF.

The chain carries TRBV5-1 and TRBJ1-6; D is uncertain. Trimming took off 4 bases at V and 0 bases at J, with 5 bases between the two ends. Per germline, CDR1 SGHRS and CDR2 YFSETQ. This CDR3 spans 14 amino acids. The CDR3 region is CASSVVSYNSPLHF. CDR3 nucleotides: TGCGCCAGCAGCGTCGTCTCCTATAATTCACCCCTCCACTTT.

The chain links TRBV12-5 to TRBJ2-5; D gene uncertain. Germline V gene data show CDR1 as LGHNT and CDR2 as FRNRAP. Trimming removed 6 bases from V and 7 bases from J, with 12 bases in between. This CDR3 is built from 12 residues. CDR3 residues: CASGGAWGTQYF. CDR3 in DNA: TGTGCTAGTGGAGGAGCTTGGGGGACCCAGTACTTC. Supplemented by reference TRBV12-5 and TRBJ2-5, the full variable domain reads DARVTQTPRHKVTEMGQEVTMRCQPILGHNTVFWYRQTMMQGLELLAYFRNRAPLDDSGMPKDRFSAEMPDATLATLKIQPSEPRDSAVYFCASGGAWGTQYFGPGTRLLVL.

This rearrangement joins TRBV6-5 to TRBJ1-5; D remains unclear. V lost 4 bases and J lost 1, with 8 bases in between. Germline V gene sequence: CDR1 MNHEY, CDR2 SVGAGI. The CDR3 is 14 amino acids. CDR3 residues: CASSSLISNQPQHF. DNA for the CDR3: TGTGCCAGCAGTTCTCTTATCAGCAATCAGCCCCAGCATTTT.

To note about this clone: The junction shows a germline mismatch at one end, possibly a read error. In DNA, the CDR3 is TGTGCCAGCTCACTACGAATCTCCAACAATGAGCAGTTCTTC. The encoded protein is CASSLRISNNEQFF. This rearrangement joins TRBV18 to TRBJ2-1; D gene uncertain. Per the germline V gene, CDR1 is KGHSH and CDR2 is LQKENI. The CDR3 consists of 14 residues.

This chain joins TRBV7-3 and TRBJ1-2, with 7 bases matching TRBD1. Germline assignment: CDR1 SGHTA and CDR2 FQGTGA. V lost 1 base to trimming and J lost 6 bases; unmatched junction nucleotides: 2. The CDR3 is made up of 13 amino acids. CDR3: CASSLKGAHGYTF. The CDR3 DNA reads TGTGCCAGCAGCTTAAAGGGGGCGCATGGCTACACCTTC. Full variable domain (missing parts from reference TRBV7-3 and TRBJ1-2): GAGVSQTPSNKVTEKGKYVELRCDPISGHTALYWYRQSLGQGPEFLIYFQGTGAADDSGLPNDRFFAVRPEGSVSTLKIQRTERGDSAVYLCASSLKGAHGYTFGSGTRLTVV.

V and J are TRBV5-1 and TRBJ1-1; the D is unclear. The germline gives CDR1 SGHRS, CDR2 YFSETQ. V lost 4 bases and J 0 bases, leaving 10 bases between the germline ends. The CDR3 has 14 residues. The chain's CDR3 is CASSIGPLNTEAFF. In nucleotides, the CDR3 is TGCGCCAGCAGCATCGGGCCACTGAACACTGAAGCTTTCTTT.

The chain is built from TRBV21-1 and TRBJ1-3. TRBV21-1 has pseudogene status. The CDR3 covers 16 residues. CDR3 loop: CASGPGKGLSGNTIYF. The CDR3 nucleotides read TGTGCCAGCGGTCCGGGGAAAGGGCTCTCTGGAAACACCATATATTTT.

The J gene is TRBJ1-2, the V gene TRBV5-5; the D gene is possibly TRBD1 (6 bases). Deletions cut 0 bases from V and 8 bases from J, with 11 bases between. The CDR3 length is 13 residues. CDR1 and CDR2 (germline): SGHKS, YYEKEE (reference sequence). CDR3 loop: CASSLGQERGYTF. CDR3 nucleotide sequence: TGTGCCAGCAGCTTGGGACAGGAGAGAGGCTACACCTTC.

V gene TRBV5-1 combines with J gene TRBJ1-1; possibly TRBD1 for D (5 bases). Trimming stripped 1 base from V and 7 bases from J, with 14 bases between. CDR1 and CDR2 (germline): SGHRS, YFSETQ. This CDR3 comprises 14 residues. Here the CDR3 reads CASSLYVGTGEAFF. The CDR3 DNA follows: TGCGCCAGCAGCTTGTATGTCGGGACGGGTGAAGCTTTCTTT.

The J gene is TRBJ2-1, the V gene TRBV25-1; 8 bases are a match to TRBD1. CDR1 and CDR2 from the germline V gene are MGHDK and SYGVNS. CDR3 size: 16 residues. Trimming at V came to 2 bases and at J to 7 bases, leaving 10 bases not matched to a gene. The CDR3 reads CASSEPGQGEGNEQFF. The CDR3 DNA is TGTGCCAGCAGTGAACCCGGACAGGGTGAGGGAAATGAGCAGTTCTTC.

The rearrangement joins TRBV5-1 to TRBJ1-3; D gene ambiguous. CDR1 is SGHRS and CDR2 is YFSETQ in the germline V gene. V lost 0 bases, J lost 4 bases, and 11 bases lay in between. This CDR3 has 15 amino acids. CDR3 DNA: TGCGCCAGCAGCTTGGACGGGGTTCCCGGAAACACCATATATTTT. Residues: CASSLDGVPGNTIYF.

A remark on this clone: Other nucleotide sequences in the sample specify the same CDR3. The genes are TRBV7-9 and TRBJ2-1; no firm D call. V was trimmed by 1 base and J by 4 bases, leaving 2 bases between them. This CDR3 spans 12 amino acids. Germline V gene lookup returns CDR1 SEHNR and CDR2 FQNEAQ (reference sequence). The CDR3 nucleotides read TGTGCCAGCAGCTTAGGGTACAATGAGCAGTTCTTC. It codes for CASSLGYNEQFF. The full variable domain, in which reference TRBV7-9 and TRBJ2-1 provide the parts outside the CDR3, is DTGVSQNPRHKITKRGQNVTFRCDPISEHNRLYWYRQTLGQGPEFLTYFQNEAQLEKSRLLSDRFSAERPKGSFSTLEIQRTEQGDSAMYLCASSLGYNEQFFGPGTRLTVL.

The chain joins TRBV21-1 to TRBJ2-6; the table assigns TRBD1, which was not confirmed against the DNA. TRBV21-1 corresponds to a pseudogene. CDR3 size: 15 residues. The CDR3: CASRPGISGANVLTF. CDR3 nucleotides: TGTGCCAGCAGGCCAGGGATCTCTGGGGCCAACGTCCTGACTTTC.

The rearrangement links TRBV13 to TRBJ2-3, with D unclear. The ends were cut back, 6 bases at V and 3 bases at J, with 13 bases in the middle. Germline values: CDR1 PRHDT, CDR2 FYEKMQ (reference sequence). The CDR3 is made up of 14 amino acids. CDR3 DNA sequence: TGTGCCAGCAGTTTTCCGGACCTGACAGATACGCAGTATTTT. Translation: CASSFPDLTDTQYF.